This T cell receptor (beta chain) was observed in a study of cytomegalovirus exposure and HLA in healthy donors. Points on this clone: The antigen remains undetermined. At the DNA level, this CDR3 is encoded by other sequences in the same sample as well.

Vbeta (60) and Jbeta (13) primers were used in the PCR. Clones were read by immunoSEQ multiplex PCR, and TCRdb kept only the in-frame ones, dropping some. The record lists around 140,000 clones, of which the ten most abundant hold approximately 1.5%. The length of the CDR3 is 15 residues. Unmatched junction bases numbered 3, after V lost 5 bases and J lost 0 bases. CDR1 and CDR2 from the germline V gene are MNHEY and SVGAGI. Study-wide results and caveats: What was likely a sequencing artifact was a cluster of highly shared sequence variants.

The sequencing sample was made of PBMCs. V gene TRBV6-5 combines with J gene TRBJ1-3; the match to TRBD1 covers 8 bases. This TCR came from a woman in her 40s in good health and CMV-seronegative. The CDR3 region has the DNA TGTGCCAGCAGTCGACAGGGGAGCTCTGGAAACACCATATATTTT. Amino acids: CASSRQGSSGNTIYF.